Listed here are 29 T cell receptor beta chains from one sample, sequenced in a study of cytomegalovirus exposure and HLA in healthy donors. Profiled with immunoSEQ multiplex PCR; TCRdb holds only in-frame clones, not every one. The profile shows 200,000 or so clones, 84% of them singletons. Sequenced input: PBMCs. The receptors here all came from a woman in her twenties or thirties in good health and CMV-seropositive.

This clone was observed a single time. The sample carries other DNA sequences with the same CDR3. The gene calls are TRBV29-1 and TRBJ1-1; maybe TRBD1 (6 bases). CDR3 length equals 13 residues. From germline, CDR1 is SQVTM and CDR2 ANQGSEA. V was trimmed by 6 bases and J by 2 bases, leaving 13 bases between them. The CDR3 coding sequence is TGCAGCGTGGAGTTAGGGGGTAACACTGAAGCTTTCTTT. Its protein is CSVELGGNTEAFF.

The chain combines TRBV23-1 with TRBJ1-3; no reliable D call. TRBV23-1 is given ORF status, its function remaining uncertain. The CDR3 spans 16 residues. Between the trimmed V and J ends, which lost 3 bases and 0 bases, there was a span of 12 bases. The CDR3 DNA follows: TGCGCCAGCAGTCACTCCCGGTGCTACTCTGGAAACACCATATATTTT. It encodes CASSHSRCYSGNTIYF.

The rearrangement links TRBV4-1 to TRBJ1-1; TRBD1 is a possible D gene (6 bases). CDR3 length: 11 amino acids. V was shortened by 6 bases and J by 6 bases, with 8 bases between the two germline ends. The V gene's germline CDR1 is MGHRA and CDR2 YSYEKL. CDR3 sequence (DNA): TGCGCCAGCAGACAGGGCTCTGAAGCTTTCTTT. Translating gives CASRQGSEAFF.

V usage is TRBV27 and J usage is TRBJ2-7; 10 nucleotides match TRBD1. In germline, CDR1 is MNHEY, CDR2 SMNVEV (reference sequence). After removal of 4 bases from V and 7 bases from J, the junction contained 10 bases not matched to a gene. The CDR3 covers 15 residues. As DNA, the CDR3 is TGTGCCAGCAGTTGGGGACAGGGGCAATTCGGGGAGCAGTACTTC. Residues: CASSWGQGQFGEQYF.

The table lists this clone with a few counts. V is TRBV15 and J is TRBJ1-5; 7 bases agree with TRBD1. There are 15 residues in the CDR3. V was pared by 3 bases and J by 0 bases, with 2 bases of the junction left unmatched. Germline V CDR1 and CDR2: LNHNV, YYDKDF (reference sequence). DNA of the CDR3: TGTGCCACCAGCAGGAGGGGGCGTAGCAATCAGCCCCAGCATTTT. This translates into CATSRRGRSNQPQHF.

This clone has only a few counts. The V call is TRBV20-1, the J call TRBJ1-1, with D perhaps TRBD1 (5 bases). Germline CDR1 is DFQATT and CDR2 is SNEGSKA (reference sequence). Trimming shortened V by 5 bases and J by 3 bases, and 7 bases separated the two germline ends. The CDR3 contains 11 residues. CDR3 nucleotide sequence: TGCAGTGCTCGGGACTACACTGAAGCTTTCTTT. Its protein product is CSARDYTEAFF.

The chain links TRBV2 to TRBJ2-1; tentatively, D is TRBD1 (5 bases). Looked up from germline, CDR1 is SNHLY and CDR2 is FYNNEI. The CDR3 has 15 residues. V lost 9 bases and J lost 5, with 20 bases in between. Here the CDR3 DNA reads TGTGCCAGTCTACAGGCCGGTCGTACTCACAATGAGCAGTTCTTC. Residues: CASLQAGRTHNEQFF.

The chain links TRBV5-6 to TRBJ2-5, with 8 bases identical to TRBD1. CDR1 is SGHDT, CDR2 YYEEEE, per germline. CDR3 size: 13 residues. Trimming removed 0 bases from V and 5 bases from J; junction bases left unmatched: 0. In DNA form, the CDR3 reads TGTGCCAGCAGCTTGGACAGGGGGGAGACCCAGTACTTC. Protein: CASSLDRGETQYF.

The J gene is TRBJ2-2, the V gene TRBV27, with a possible D match to TRBD1 (5 bases). The CDR3 loop spans 20 amino acids. Trimming left V 1 base short and J 2 bases short, with 23 bases between. The V gene's germline CDR1 is MNHEY and CDR2 SMNVEV (reference sequence). The CDR3 region has the DNA TGTGCCAGCAGTTTATATGCGATCGGGTCAGGGAACAGTAACACCGGGGAGCTGTTTTTT. Its protein is CASSLYAIGSGNSNTGELFF.

The CDR3 sequence is CASRRQGYGYTF. In DNA form, the CDR3 reads TGTGCCAGCAGACGGCAGGGCTATGGCTACACCTTC. The chain has TRBV2 and TRBJ1-2; D might be TRBD1 (5 bases). CDR3 length: 12 residues. Germline V lookup: CDR1 SNHLY, CDR2 FYNNEI. The germline V and J ends were trimmed by 6 bases and 4 bases, with 9 bases remaining between them.

This clone appeared a single time. The V gene is TRBV2, the J gene TRBJ1-2; D remains unclear. This CDR3 is built from 15 residues. V gave up 4 bases and J gave up 1 base, with 13 bases separating them. Germline CDR1 is SNHLY and CDR2 is FYNNEI. The CDR3 DNA reads TGTGCCAGCAGTGCAGGCAGGCCCCTTAACTATGGCTACACCTTC. It yields the protein CASSAGRPLNYGYTF.

The chain joins TRBV12-5 to TRBJ1-5, with D maybe TRBD1 (5 bases). CDR3 length: 15 residues. CDR1 and CDR2 (germline): LGHNT, FRNRAP. V was trimmed by 5 bases and J by 2 bases, leaving 13 bases between them. The CDR3 coding sequence is TGTGCTAGTGGTAGTCCGGGGGTGGGCAATCAGCCCCAGCATTTT. Encoded protein: CASGSPGVGNQPQHF.

The J gene is TRBJ1-2, the V gene TRBV2, with D tentatively TRBD1 (5 bases). The V and J ends lost 6 bases and 6 bases respectively, with 14 bases between them. This CDR3 has 13 amino acids. Germline-derived CDR1 and CDR2 are SNHLY and FYNNEI. The CDR3 DNA reads TGTGCCAGCAGAGAGGGCGGGACTGATGGCTACACCTTC. This gives the protein CASREGGTDGYTF.

The chain recombines TRBV28 with TRBJ1-2; D remains unclear. This CDR3 has 13 amino acids. CDR1 and CDR2 (germline): MDHEN, SYDVKM. Trimming left V 6 bases short and J 7 bases short, with 15 bases between. The CDR3 loop reads CASRIRSRGGYTF. CDR3 bases: TGTGCCAGCAGAATCAGGTCCCGGGGTGGCTACACCTTC.

The CDR3 sequence: CSVVLVRSGGGPNEQFF. Written as DNA, the CDR3 is TGCAGCGTTGTCCTCGTGCGATCGGGGGGCGGTCCCAATGAGCAGTTCTTC. The chain has TRBV29-1 and TRBJ2-1, with D perhaps matching TRBD2 (7 bases). Germline V gene sequence: CDR1 SQVTM, CDR2 ANQGSEA. This CDR3 region has 17 residues. V was shortened by 4 bases and J by 6 bases, with 25 bases between the two germline ends.

The chain recombines TRBV25-1 with TRBJ2-7; D may be TRBD2 (6 bases). This CDR3 spans 15 amino acids. V lost 4 bases and J lost 5, with 18 bases in between. CDR1 MGHDK and CDR2 SYGVNS come from the germline V gene. The CDR3 loop is CASSGLKGLPDEQYF. The DNA for the CDR3 is TGTGCCAGCAGTGGTCTGAAGGGACTGCCGGACGAGCAGTACTTC.

The V gene is TRBV28, the J gene TRBJ1-5; 8 nucleotides agree with TRBD1. Germline V lookup: CDR1 MDHEN, CDR2 SYDVKM. The CDR3 extends over 16 amino acids. The trim removed 8 bases at V and 3 bases at J, leaving 12 bases unmatched. CDR3: CASASLGQGYNQPQHF. The DNA for the CDR3 is TGTGCCAGCGCCTCGCTCGGACAGGGCTACAATCAGCCCCAGCATTTT.

In its sample, this clone was seen once. The chain recombines TRBV19 with TRBJ2-1, with D possibly TRBD1 on 6 matching bases. With 4 bases removed from V and 4 bases from J, the gap between germline ends came to 17 bases. Germline V gives CDR1 LNHDA, CDR2 SQIVND (reference sequence). CDR3 length equals 16 residues. CDR3 DNA: TGTGCCAGTAGTACCCCGGCAGGGGCAGGTTACAATGAGCAGTTCTTC. It translates to CASSTPAGAGYNEQFF. The full variable domain, with the rest looked up from reference TRBV19 and TRBJ2-1, is DGGITQSPKYLFRKEGQNVTLSCEQNLNHDAMYWYRQDPGQGLRLIYYSQIVNDFQKGDIAEGYSVSREKKESFPLTVTSAQKNPTAFYLCASSTPAGAGYNEQFFGPGTRLTVL.

This rearrangement joins TRBV6-5 to TRBJ2-1; weak D call: TRBD1 (6 bases). The length of the CDR3 is 15 residues. Looked up from germline, CDR1 is MNHEY and CDR2 is SVGAGI. V lost 6 bases, J lost 0 bases, and 12 bases lay in between. The CDR3 DNA reads as TGTGCCAGCAGGATTGGGACAACCTCCTACAATGAGCAGTTCTTC. This sequence encodes CASRIGTTSYNEQFF.

The genes are TRBV29-1 and TRBJ2-1, with 13 positions matching TRBD2. The V and J ends lost 0 bases and 4 bases, in that order; junction bases with no gene match: 3. This CDR3 has 16 residues. Germline assignment: CDR1 SQVTM and CDR2 ANQGSEA. The CDR3 protein is CSVEDPLAGGYNEQFF. DNA for the CDR3: TGCAGCGTTGAAGACCCACTAGCGGGAGGGTACAATGAGCAGTTCTTC.

This chain uses TRBV6-6 with TRBJ2-3; D may be TRBD2 (6 bases). Germline V lookup: CDR1 MNHNY, CDR2 SVGAGI (reference sequence). The V and J ends lost 4 bases and 3 bases respectively, with 14 bases between them. The CDR3 totals 15 residues. The CDR3 nucleotides are TGTGCCAGCAGTTCGGAGCGGGCCACGACAGATACGCAGTATTTT. Amino acid sequence: CASSSERATTDTQYF.

The V call is TRBV7-9, the J call TRBJ1-4; perhaps TRBD1 as D (5 bases). With 1 base removed from V and 5 bases from J, the gap between germline ends came to 11 bases. The length of the CDR3 is 15 residues. Per the germline V gene, CDR1 is SEHNR and CDR2 is FQNEAQ (reference sequence). The CDR3 nucleotides read TGTGCCAGCAGCTTAGTTGGGGAGGGGAATGAAAAACTGTTTTTT. Translation: CASSLVGEGNEKLFF.

The genes are TRBV5-1 and TRBJ2-1; a possible D gene is TRBD2 (5 bases). CDR1 is SGHRS and CDR2 is YFSETQ in the germline V gene. This CDR3 spans 12 amino acids. V dropped 5 bases and J dropped 7 bases, with 10 bases sitting between them. The CDR3 spells CASRPGLNEQFF. In DNA form, the CDR3 reads TGCGCCAGCAGACCGGGATTGAATGAGCAGTTCTTC.

The chain combines TRBV29-1 with TRBJ1-3, with D hard to call. Germline lookup yields CDR1 SQVTM and CDR2 ANQGSEA. This CDR3 is built from 12 residues. Trimming pared 5 bases from V and 8 bases from J, leaving 13 bases between. CDR3 bases: TGCAGCGTTAGTAGGGCCGGGGACACCATATATTTT. Encoded protein: CSVSRAGDTIYF.

This rearrangement joins TRBV30 to TRBJ1-1; D is unclear. The CDR3 covers 15 residues. Trimming cost V 8 bases and J 0 bases, with 19 bases left between them. CDR1 is GTSNPN, CDR2 SVGIG, per germline (reference sequence). CDR3 DNA: TGTGCCCGACGGACCCACGGAGGGTTGAACACTGAAGCTTTCTTT. It encodes CARRTHGGLNTEAFF.

The chain combines TRBV9 with TRBJ2-3; TRBD2 agrees at 7 bases. The junction had 8 bases not matched to a gene; V was cut back by 5 bases and J by 2 bases. The CDR3 loop spans 15 amino acids. Per the germline V gene, CDR1 is SGDLS and CDR2 is YYNGEE. The CDR3 loop reads CASSATSVITDTQYF. CDR3 nucleotide sequence: TGTGCCAGCAGTGCTACTAGCGTGATCACAGATACGCAGTATTTT.

The V gene is TRBV13, the J gene TRBJ2-7; 11 nucleotides align to TRBD1. The CDR3 consists of 15 residues. CDR1 and CDR2 (germline): PRHDT, FYEKMQ (reference sequence). Losses at the gene ends were 5 bases for V and 6 bases for J; bases not matched to a gene: 9. The CDR3 sequence is CASSPSGQGAVEQYF. In nucleotides, the CDR3 is TGTGCCAGCAGCCCCTCCGGACAGGGGGCGGTCGAGCAGTACTTC.

This clone was seen a single time. This sequence joins TRBV4-2 and TRBJ1-2; D unclear. Trimming shortened V by 0 bases and J by 8 bases, and 10 bases separated the two germline ends. This CDR3 comprises 13 residues. CDR1 is LGHNA, CDR2 YNFKEQ, per germline. The CDR3 sequence is CASSQDSGGGYTF. The CDR3 coding sequence is TGTGCCAGCAGCCAAGATAGTGGAGGGGGCTACACCTTC.

V usage is TRBV30 and J usage is TRBJ2-7; D ambiguous. The CDR3 sequence is 10 residues long. Germline-derived CDR1 and CDR2 are GTSNPN and SVGIG (reference sequence). Trimming stripped 3 bases from V and 4 bases from J, with 4 bases between. The CDR3 loop is CAWRQYEQYF. DNA of the CDR3: TGTGCCTGGAGACAGTACGAGCAGTACTTC. Filled out from reference TRBV30 and TRBJ2-7, the complete variable domain reads SQTIHQWPATLVQPVGSPLSLECTVEGTSNPNLYWYRQAAGRGLQLLFYSVGIGQISSEVPQNLSASRPQDRQFILSSKKLLLSDSGFYLCAWRQYEQYFGPGTRLTVT.